Described below is a single T cell receptor beta chain sequence and its context. The V end was cut by 3 bases, the J end by 1 base, with 21 bases between. The CDR3 sequence is 17 residues long. Germline V CDR1 and CDR2: GTSNPN, SVGIG (reference sequence). These data are taken from a study of blood T cell repertoires in COVID-19. The wider study: Acute and convalescent COVID-19 samples came from the United States, Italy and Spain. Nucleic acid was either cDNA or gDNA, and it came from T cells, B-cell-depleted T cells, or PBMCs.

How the authors handled the data: Reference gene primer amplification in the assay estimated nucleated cell counts. Profiled with immunoSEQ multiplex PCR; TCRdb holds only in-frame clones, not every one. That table gives V, J and clone size, and the DNA gave D and trimming. The table has about 230,000 clones, around 82% seen once. This TCR was recovered from a man older than 75 with acute or convalescent COVID-19. V is TRBV30 and J is TRBJ1-2; the D gene is possibly TRBD1 (5 bases). Sample: peripheral blood. This CDR3 is CAWSGGTASPHNYGYTF. CDR3 bases: TGTGCCTGGAGCGGGGGAACAGCCTCACCGCATAACTATGGCTACACCTTC. Together with reference TRBV30 and TRBJ1-2, the CDR3 gives the full variable domain: SQTIHQWPATLVQPVGSPLSLECTVEGTSNPNLYWYRQAAGRGLQLLFYSVGIGQISSEVPQNLSASRPQDRQFILSSKKLLLSDSGFYLCAWSGGTASPHNYGYTFGSGTRLTVV.